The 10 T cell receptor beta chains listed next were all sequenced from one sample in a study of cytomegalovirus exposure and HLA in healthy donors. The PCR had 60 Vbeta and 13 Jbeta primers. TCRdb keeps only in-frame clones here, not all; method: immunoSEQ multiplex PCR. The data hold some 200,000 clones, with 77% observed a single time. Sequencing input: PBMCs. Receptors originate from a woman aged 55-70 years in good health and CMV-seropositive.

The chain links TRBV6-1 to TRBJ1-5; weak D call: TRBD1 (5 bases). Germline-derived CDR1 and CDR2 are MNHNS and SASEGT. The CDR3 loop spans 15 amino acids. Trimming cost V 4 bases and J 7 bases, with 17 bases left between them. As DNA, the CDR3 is TGTGCCAGCAGTGCCAGGACAACTGGAAAACAGCCCCAGCATTTT. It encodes CASSARTTGKQPQHF.

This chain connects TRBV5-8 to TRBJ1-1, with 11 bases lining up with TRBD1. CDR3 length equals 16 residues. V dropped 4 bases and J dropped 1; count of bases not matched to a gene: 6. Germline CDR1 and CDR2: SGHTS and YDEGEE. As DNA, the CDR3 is TGTGCCAGCAGCCCTTGGACAGGGGGCGAGAACACTGAAGCTTTCTTT. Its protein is CASSPWTGGENTEAFF.

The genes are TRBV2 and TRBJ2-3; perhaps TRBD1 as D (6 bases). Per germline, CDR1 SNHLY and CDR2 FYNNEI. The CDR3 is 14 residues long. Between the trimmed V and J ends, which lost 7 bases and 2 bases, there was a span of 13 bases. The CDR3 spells CASKKQGTTDTQYF. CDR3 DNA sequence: TGTGCCAGCAAAAAACAGGGTACCACAGATACGCAGTATTTT.

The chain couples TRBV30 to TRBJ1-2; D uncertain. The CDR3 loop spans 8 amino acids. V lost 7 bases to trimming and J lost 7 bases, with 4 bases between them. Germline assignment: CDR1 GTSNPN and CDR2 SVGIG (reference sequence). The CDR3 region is CASGGYTF. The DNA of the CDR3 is TGTGCCTCCGGTGGCTACACCTTC.

The CDR3 DNA sequence: TGTGCCAGCAGCTTAGCGGCCCTAGCGGAGTCCCAGTTCTTC. Protein sequence: CASSLAALAESQFF. The genes are TRBV7-2 and TRBJ2-1, with TRBD2 matching over 7 bases. Germline CDR1 and CDR2: SGHTA and FQGNSA. Unmatched junction bases numbered 9, after V lost 0 bases and J lost 13 bases. The CDR3 length is 14 residues.

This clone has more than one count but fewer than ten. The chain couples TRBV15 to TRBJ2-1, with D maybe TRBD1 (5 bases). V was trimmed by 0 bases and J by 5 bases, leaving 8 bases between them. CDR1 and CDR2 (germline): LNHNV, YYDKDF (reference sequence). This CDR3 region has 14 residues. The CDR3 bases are TGTGCCACCAGCAGAGACAGGGTTAACAATGAGCAGTTCTTC. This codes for CATSRDRVNNEQFF.

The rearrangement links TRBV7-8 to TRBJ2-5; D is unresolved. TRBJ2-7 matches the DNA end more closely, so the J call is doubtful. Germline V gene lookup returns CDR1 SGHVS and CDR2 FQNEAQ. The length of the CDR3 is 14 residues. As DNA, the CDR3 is TGTGCCAGCAGCTTAGTTCTGGGCTCCTACGAGCAGTACTTC. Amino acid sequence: CASSLVLGSYEQYF.

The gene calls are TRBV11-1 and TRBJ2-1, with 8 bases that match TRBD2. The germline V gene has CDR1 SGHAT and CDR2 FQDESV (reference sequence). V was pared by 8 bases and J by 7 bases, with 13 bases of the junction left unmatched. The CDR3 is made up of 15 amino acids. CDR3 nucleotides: TGTGCCAGCTCCCCTCGGGGGGGGGTGGTTAATGAGCAGTTCTTC. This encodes CASSPRGGVVNEQFF.

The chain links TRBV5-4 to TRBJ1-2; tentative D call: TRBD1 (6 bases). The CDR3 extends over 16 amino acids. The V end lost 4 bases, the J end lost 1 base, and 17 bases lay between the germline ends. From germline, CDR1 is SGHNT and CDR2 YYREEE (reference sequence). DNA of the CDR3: TGTGCCAGCAGCCTTACTATCGGGACACTTAACTATGGCTACACCTTC. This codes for CASSLTIGTLNYGYTF.

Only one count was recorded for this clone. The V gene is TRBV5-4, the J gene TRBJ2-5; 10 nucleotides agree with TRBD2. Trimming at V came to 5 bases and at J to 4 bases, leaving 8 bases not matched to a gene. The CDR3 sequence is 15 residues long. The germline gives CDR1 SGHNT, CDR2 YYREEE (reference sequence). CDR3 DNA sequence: TGTGCCAGCAGTTCTACTAGCGGGGCCCGAGAGACCCAGTACTTC. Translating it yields CASSSTSGARETQYF.